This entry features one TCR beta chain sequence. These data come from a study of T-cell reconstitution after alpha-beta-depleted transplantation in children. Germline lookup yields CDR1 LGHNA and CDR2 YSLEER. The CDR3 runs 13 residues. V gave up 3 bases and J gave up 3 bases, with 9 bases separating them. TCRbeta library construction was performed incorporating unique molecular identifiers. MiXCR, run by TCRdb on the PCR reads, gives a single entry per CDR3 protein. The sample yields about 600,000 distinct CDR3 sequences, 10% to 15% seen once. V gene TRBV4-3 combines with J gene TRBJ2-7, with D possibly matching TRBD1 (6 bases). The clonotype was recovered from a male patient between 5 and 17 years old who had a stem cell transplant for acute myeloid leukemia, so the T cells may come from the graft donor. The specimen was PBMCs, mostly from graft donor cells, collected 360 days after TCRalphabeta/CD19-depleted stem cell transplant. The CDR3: CASSQDSYYEQYF. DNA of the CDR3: TGCGCCAGCAGCCAGGACAGTTACTACGAGCAGTACTTC.